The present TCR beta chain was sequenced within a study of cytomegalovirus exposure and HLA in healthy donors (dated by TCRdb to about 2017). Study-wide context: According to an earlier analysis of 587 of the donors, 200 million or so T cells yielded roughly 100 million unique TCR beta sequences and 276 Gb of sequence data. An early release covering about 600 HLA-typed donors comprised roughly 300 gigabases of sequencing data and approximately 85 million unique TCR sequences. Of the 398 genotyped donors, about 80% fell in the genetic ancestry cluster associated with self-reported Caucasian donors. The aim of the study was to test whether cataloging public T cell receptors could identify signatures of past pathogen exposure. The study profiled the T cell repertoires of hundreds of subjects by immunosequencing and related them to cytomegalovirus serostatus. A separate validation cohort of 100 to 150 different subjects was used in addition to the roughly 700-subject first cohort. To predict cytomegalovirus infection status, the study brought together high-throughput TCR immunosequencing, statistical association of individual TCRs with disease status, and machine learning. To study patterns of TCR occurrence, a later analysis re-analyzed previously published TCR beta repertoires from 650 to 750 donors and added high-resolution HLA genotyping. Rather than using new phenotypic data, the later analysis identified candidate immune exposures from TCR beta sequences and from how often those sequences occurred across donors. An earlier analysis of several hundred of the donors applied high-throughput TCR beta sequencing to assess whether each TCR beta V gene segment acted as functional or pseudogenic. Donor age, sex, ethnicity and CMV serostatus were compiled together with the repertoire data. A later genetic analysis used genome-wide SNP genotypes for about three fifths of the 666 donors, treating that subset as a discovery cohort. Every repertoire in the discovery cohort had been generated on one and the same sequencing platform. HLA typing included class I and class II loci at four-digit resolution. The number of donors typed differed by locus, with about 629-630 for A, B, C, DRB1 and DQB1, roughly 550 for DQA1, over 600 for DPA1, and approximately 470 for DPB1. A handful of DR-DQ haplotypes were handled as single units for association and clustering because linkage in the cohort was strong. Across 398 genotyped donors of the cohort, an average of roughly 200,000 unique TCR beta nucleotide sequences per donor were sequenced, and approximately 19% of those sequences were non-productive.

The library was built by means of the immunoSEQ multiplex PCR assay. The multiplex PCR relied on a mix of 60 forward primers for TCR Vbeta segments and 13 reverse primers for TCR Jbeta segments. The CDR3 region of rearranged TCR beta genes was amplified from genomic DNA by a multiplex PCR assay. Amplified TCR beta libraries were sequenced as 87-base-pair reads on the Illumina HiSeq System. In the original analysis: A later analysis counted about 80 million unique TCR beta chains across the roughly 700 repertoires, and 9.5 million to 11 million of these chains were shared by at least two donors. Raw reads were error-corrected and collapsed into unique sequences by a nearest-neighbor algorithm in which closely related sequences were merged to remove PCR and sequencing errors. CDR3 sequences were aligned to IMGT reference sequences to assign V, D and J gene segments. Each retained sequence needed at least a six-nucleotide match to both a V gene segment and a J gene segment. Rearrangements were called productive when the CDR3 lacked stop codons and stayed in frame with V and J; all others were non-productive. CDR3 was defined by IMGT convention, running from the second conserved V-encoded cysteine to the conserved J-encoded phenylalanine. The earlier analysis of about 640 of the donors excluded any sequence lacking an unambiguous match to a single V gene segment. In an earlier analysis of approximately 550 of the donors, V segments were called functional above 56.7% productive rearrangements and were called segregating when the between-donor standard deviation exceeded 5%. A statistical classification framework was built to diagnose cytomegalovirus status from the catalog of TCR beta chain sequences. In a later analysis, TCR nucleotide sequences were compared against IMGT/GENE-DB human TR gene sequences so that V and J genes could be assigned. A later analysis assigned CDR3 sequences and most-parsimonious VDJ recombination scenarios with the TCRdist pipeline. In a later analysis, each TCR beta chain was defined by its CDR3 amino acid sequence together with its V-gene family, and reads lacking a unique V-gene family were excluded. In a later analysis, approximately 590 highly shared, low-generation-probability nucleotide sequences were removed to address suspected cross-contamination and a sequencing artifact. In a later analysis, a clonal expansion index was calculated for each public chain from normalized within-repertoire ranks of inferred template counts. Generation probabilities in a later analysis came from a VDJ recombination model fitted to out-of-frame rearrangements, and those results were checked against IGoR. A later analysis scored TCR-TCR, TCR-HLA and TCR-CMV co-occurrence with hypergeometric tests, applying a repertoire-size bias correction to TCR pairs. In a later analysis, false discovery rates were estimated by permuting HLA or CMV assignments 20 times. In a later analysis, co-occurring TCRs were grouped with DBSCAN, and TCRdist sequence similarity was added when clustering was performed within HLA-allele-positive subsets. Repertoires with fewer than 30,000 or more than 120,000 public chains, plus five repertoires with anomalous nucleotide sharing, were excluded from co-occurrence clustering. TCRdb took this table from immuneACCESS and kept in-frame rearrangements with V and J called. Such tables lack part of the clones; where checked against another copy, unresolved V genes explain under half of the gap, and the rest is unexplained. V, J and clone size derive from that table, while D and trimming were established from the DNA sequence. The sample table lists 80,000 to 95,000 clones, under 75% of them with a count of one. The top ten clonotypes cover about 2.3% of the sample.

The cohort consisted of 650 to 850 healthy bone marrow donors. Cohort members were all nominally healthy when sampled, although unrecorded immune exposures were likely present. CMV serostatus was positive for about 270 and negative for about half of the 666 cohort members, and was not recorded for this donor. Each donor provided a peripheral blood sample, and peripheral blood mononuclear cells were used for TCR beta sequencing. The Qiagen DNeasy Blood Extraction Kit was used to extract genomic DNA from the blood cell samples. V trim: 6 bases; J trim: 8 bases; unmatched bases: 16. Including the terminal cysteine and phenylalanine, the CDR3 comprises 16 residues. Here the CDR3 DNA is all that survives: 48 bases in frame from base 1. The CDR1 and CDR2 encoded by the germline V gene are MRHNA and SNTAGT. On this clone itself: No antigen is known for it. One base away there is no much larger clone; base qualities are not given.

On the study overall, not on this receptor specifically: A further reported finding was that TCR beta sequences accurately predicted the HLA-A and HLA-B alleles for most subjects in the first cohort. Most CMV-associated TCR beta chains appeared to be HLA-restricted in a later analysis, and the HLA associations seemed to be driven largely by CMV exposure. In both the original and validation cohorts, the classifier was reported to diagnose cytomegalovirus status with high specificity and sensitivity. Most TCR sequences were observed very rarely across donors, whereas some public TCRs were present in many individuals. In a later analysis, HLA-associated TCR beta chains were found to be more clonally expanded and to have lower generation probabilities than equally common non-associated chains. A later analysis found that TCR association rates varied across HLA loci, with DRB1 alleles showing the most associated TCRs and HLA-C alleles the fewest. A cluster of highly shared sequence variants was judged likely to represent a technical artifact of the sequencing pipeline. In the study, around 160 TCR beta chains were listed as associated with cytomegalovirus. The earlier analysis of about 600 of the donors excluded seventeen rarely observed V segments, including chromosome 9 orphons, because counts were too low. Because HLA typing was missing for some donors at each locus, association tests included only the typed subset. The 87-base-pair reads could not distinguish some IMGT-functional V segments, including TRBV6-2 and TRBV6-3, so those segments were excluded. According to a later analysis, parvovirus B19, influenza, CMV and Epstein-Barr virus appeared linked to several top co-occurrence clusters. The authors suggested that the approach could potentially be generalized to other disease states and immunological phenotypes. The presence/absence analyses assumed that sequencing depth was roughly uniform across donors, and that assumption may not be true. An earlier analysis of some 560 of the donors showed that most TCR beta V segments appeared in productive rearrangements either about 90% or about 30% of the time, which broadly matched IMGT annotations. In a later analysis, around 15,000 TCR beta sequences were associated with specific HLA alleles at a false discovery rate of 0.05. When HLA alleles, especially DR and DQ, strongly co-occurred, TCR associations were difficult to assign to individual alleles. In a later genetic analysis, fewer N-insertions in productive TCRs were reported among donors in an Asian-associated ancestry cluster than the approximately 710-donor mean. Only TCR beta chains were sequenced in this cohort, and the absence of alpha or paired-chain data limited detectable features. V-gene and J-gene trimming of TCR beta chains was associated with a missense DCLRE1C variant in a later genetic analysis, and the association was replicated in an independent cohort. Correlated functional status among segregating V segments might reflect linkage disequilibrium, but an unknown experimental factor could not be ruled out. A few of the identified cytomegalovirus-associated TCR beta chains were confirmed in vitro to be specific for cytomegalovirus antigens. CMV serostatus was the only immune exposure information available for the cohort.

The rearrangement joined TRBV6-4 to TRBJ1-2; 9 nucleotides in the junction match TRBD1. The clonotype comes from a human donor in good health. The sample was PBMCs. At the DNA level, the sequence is TGTGCCAGCAGCATAAATTTTGACACAGGGGGCCGCGGCTACACCTTC. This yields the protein CASSINFDTGGRGYTF.